In this sample, the clone carrying this T cell receptor (beta chain) turned up a few times. Its antigen is unknown. The PCR contained 60 Vbeta and 13 Jbeta primers. Produced via immunoSEQ multiplex PCR; TCRdb's table is partial and in-frame only. The repertoire consists of about 81,000 clones, with about three quarters occurring once and the leading ten covering 2.5% to 3.5%. This record comes from a study of cytomegalovirus exposure and HLA in healthy donors. Findings of the study overall: The availability of immune exposure information extended only to CMV serostatus. Later genetic work tied a missense DCLRE1C variant to beta-chain V and J trimming.

V was pared by 2 bases and J by 4 bases, with 7 bases of the junction left unmatched. The germline V gene encodes CDR1 SGHRS and CDR2 YFSETQ. The CDR3 length is 16 residues. The chain employs TRBV5-1 and TRBJ2-2; 8 bases are shared with TRBD1. This TCR derives from a man in his fifties or sixties in good health and CMV-seropositive. The specimen sequenced was PBMCs. CDR3 DNA sequence: TGCGCCAGCAGCTTCACAGGACAGGGTGGCACCGGGGAGCTGTTTTTT. It is translated as CASSFTGQGGTGELFF.